This T cell receptor beta chain was recorded in a study of blood T cells in healthy people across ages. The authors ran a second PCR of about 6 to 11 cycles using a sample-barcoded 5' primer and a J-beta primer mix. Each cDNA molecule, via a template-switch adaptor with 12 random nucleotides, was tagged. TCRdb passed the 5' RACE reads through MiXCR, listing each CDR3 protein once. The top ten hold 15% to 19% of the sample, which has 630,000 or so distinct CDR3 sequences, about 30% seen once. The CDR3 has 15 residues. CDR1 and CDR2 from the germline V gene are DFQATT and SNEGSKA (reference sequence). Notes on the study in general: The recorded TCR beta diversity per million T cells decreased in a roughly linear manner with age. Possibly confounding the expanded clonotype changes was the fact that donor CMV status was unknown.

The total RNA that was extracted per sample amounted to at least 5.5 micrograms. To note about this clonotype: Its antigen is currently unknown. A much larger clone differs by one base, so this may be a read error.

The sample comprised blood. This TCR derives from a woman of 80 years or more in good health. The chain links TRBV20-1 to TRBJ2-1; the match to TRBD1 covers 9 bases. The J call could be wrong; TRBJ2-7 is a better fit for the DNA end. The CDR3, as DNA: TGCAGTGCTAGAGTCGGACAGGGGCCCTACAATGAGCAGTACTTC. Its protein product is CSARVGQGPYNEQYF.